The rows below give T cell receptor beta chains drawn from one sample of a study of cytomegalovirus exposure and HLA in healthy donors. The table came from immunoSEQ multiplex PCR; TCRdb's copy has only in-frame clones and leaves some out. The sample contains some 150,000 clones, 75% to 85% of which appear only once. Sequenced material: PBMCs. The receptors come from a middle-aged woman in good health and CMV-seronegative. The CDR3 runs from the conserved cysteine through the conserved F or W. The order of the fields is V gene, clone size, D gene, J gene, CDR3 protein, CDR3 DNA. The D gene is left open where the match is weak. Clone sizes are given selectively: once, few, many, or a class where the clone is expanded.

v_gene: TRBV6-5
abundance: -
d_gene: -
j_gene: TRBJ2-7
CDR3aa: CASSYEGGGSYEQYF
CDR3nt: TGTGCCAGCAGTTACGAGGGGGGGGGCTCCTACGAGCAGTACTTC

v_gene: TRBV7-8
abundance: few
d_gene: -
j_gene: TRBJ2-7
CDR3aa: CASSLVQGRYEQYF
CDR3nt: TGTGCCAGCAGCTTAGTGCAGGGCCGCTACGAGCAGTACTTC

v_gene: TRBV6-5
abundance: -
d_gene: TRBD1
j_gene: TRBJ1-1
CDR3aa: CASRQGAMNTEAFF
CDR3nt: TGTGCCAGCAGACAGGGGGCTATGAACACTGAAGCTTTCTTT

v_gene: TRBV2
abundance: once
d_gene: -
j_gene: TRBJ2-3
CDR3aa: CASSEGRGRTNTQYF
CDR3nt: TGTGCCAGCAGTGAAGGGAGGGGGCGGACAAATACGCAGTATTTT

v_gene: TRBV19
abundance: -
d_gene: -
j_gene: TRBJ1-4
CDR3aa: CASSPLEATNEKLFF
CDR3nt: TGTGCCAGTAGTCCGCTGGAGGCAACTAATGAAAAACTGTTTTTT

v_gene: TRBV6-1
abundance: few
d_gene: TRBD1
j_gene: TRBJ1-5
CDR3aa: CASSDGQEGAPLTPQHF
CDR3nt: TGTGCCAGCAGTGATGGGCAAGAGGGGGCCCCCCTTACGCCCCAGCATTTT

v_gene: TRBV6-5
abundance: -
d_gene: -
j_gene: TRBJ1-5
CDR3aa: CASSYSIGGSQPQHF
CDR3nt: TGTGCCAGCAGTTACTCGATTGGGGGGAGTCAGCCCCAGCATTTT

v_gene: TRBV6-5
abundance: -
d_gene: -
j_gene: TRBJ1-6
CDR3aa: CASSYSGGIADSPLHF
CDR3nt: TGTGCCAGCAGTTACTCTGGGGGGATTGCGGATTCACCCCTCCACTTT

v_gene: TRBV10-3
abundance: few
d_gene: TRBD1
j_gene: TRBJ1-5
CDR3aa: CAISEGRQGAHQPQHF
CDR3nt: TGTGCCATCAGTGAGGGGAGGCAGGGGGCCCATCAGCCCCAGCATTTT

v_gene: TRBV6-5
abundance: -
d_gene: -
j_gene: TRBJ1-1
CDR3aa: CASSFGTRGNTEAFF
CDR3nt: TGTGCCAGCAGTTTTGGGACTCGAGGCAACACTGAAGCTTTCTTT

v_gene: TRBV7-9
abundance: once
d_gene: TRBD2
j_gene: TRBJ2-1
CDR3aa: CASSFASGFYNEQFF
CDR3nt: TGTGCCAGCAGCTTCGCTAGCGGATTTTACAATGAGCAGTTCTTC

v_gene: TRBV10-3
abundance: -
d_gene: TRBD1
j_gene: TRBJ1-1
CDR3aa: CAISGDRGKTEAFF
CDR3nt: TGTGCCATCAGCGGGGACAGGGGGAAAACTGAAGCTTTCTTT

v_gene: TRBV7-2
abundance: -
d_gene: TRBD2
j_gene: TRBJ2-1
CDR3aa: CASSPQGLAGGNEQFF
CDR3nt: TGTGCCAGCAGTCCTCAGGGACTAGCGGGGGGAAATGAGCAGTTCTTC

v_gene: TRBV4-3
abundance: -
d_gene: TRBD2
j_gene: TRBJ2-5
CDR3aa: CASSPGSGGAGETQYF
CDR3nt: TGCGCCAGCAGCCCGGGGAGCGGGGGGGCGGGAGAGACCCAGTACTTC

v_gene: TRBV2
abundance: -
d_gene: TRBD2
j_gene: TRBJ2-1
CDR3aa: CASRFPGLAGEDEQFF
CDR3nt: TGTGCCAGCAGGTTCCCGGGACTAGCGGGGGAAGATGAGCAGTTCTTC

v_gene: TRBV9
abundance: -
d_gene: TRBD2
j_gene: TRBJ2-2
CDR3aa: CASSVATSGRTGELFF
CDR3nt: TGTGCCAGCAGCGTAGCGACTAGCGGTAGGACCGGGGAGCTGTTTTTT

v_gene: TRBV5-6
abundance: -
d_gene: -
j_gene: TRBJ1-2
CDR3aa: CASSPTRANYGYTF
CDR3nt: TGTGCCAGCAGCCCGACTAGAGCTAACTATGGCTACACCTTC

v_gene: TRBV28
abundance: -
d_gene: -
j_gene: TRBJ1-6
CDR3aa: CASQYLTNSPLHF
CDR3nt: TGTGCCAGCCAGTACCTTACGAATTCACCCCTCCACTTT

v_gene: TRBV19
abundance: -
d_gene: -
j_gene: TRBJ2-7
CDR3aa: CASSIGGTTYEQYF
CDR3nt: TGTGCCAGTAGTATTGGGGGGACCACCTACGAGCAGTACTTC

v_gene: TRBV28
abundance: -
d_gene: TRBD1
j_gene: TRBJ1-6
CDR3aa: CASNRQGSGNSPLHF
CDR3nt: TGTGCCAGCAATAGACAGGGTTCGGGTAATTCACCCCTCCACTTT

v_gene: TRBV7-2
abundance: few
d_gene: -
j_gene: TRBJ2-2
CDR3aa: CASSLDSPGELFF
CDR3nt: TGTGCCAGCAGCTTAGATTCTCCCGGGGAGCTGTTTTTT

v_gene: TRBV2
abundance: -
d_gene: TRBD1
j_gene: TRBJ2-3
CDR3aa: CASSAGRGLLDTQYF
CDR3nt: TGTGCCAGCAGTGCCGGCAGGGGGCTCTTGGATACGCAGTATTTT

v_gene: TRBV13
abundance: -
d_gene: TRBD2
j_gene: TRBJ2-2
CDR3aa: CASSLARGAGELFF
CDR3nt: TGTGCCAGCAGCTTAGCCCGGGGGGCCGGGGAGCTGTTTTTT

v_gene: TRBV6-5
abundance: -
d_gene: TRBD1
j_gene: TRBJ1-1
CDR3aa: CASRARQGREAFF
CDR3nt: TGTGCCAGCAGGGCCCGACAGGGCCGTGAAGCTTTCTTT

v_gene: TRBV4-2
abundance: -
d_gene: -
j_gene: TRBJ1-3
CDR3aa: CASSQVASAASGNTIYF
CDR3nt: TGTGCCAGCAGCCAAGTGGCCAGTGCCGCCTCTGGAAACACCATATATTTT

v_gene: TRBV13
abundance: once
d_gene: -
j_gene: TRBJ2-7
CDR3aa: CASSSRGYEQYF
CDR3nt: TGTGCCAGCAGCTCCAGGGGTTACGAGCAGTACTTC

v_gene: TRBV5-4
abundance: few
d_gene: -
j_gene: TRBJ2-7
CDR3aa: CASSSREEYEQYF
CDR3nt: TGTGCCAGCAGCTCCAGGGAGGAGTACGAGCAGTACTTC

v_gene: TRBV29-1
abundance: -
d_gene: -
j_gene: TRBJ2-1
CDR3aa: CSVEGVVGGLYNEQFF
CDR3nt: TGCAGCGTTGAAGGGGTGGTGGGGGGGCTTTATAATGAGCAGTTCTTC

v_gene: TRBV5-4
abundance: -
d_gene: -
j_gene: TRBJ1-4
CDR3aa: CASSLFGGLEKLFF
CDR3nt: TGTGCCAGCAGCTTGTTTGGCGGGCTTGAAAAACTGTTTTTT

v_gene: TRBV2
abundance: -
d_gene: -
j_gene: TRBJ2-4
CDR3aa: CASSVSGQQYF
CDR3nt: TGTGCCAGCAGTGTATCGGGACAACAGTACTTC

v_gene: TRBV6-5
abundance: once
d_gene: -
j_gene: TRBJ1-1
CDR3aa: CASSYSSGGTEAFF
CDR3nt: TGTGCCAGCAGTTACTCTTCGGGGGGGACTGAAGCTTTCTTT

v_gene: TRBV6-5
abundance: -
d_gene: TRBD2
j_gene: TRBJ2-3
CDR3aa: CASSYTAGGSTDTQYF
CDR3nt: TGTGCCAGCAGTTACACAGCGGGGGGGAGCACAGATACGCAGTATTTT

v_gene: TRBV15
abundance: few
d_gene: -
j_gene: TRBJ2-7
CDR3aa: CATSRDPGVEQYF
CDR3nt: TGTGCCACCAGCAGAGATCCCGGGGTCGAGCAGTACTTC

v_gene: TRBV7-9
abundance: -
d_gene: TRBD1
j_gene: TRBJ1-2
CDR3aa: CASSIPGTGGNYGYTF
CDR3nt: TGTGCCAGCAGCATCCCCGGGACAGGGGGGAACTATGGCTACACCTTC

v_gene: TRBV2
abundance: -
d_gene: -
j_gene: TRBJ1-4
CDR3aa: CASTRTVLNEKLFF
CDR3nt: TGTGCCAGCACAAGGACAGTTCTAAATGAAAAACTGTTTTTT

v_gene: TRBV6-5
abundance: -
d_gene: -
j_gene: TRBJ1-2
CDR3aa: CASSYSNRLRSYGYTF
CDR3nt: TGTGCCAGCAGTTACTCCAACAGGTTGCGTTCCTATGGCTACACCTTC

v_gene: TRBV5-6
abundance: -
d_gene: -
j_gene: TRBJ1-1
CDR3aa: CASSLGSNSKAFF
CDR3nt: TGTGCCAGCAGCTTGGGAAGTAACTCAAAAGCTTTCTTT

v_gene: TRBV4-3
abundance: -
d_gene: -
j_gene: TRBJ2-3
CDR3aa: CASSQDMDTQYF
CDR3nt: TGCGCCAGCAGCCAAGATATGGATACGCAGTATTTT

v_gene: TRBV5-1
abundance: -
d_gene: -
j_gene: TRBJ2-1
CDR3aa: CASSLAGVGNEQFF
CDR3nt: TGCGCCAGCAGCTTGGCCGGGGTGGGGAATGAGCAGTTCTTC

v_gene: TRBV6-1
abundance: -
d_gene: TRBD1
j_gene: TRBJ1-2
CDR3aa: CASSEERTGYGYTF
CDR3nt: TGTGCCAGCAGTGAAGAAAGGACAGGCTATGGCTACACCTTC

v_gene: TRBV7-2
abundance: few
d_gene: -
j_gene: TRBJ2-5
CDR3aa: CASSSTREETQYF
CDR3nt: TGTGCCAGCAGCTCGACTAGAGAAGAGACCCAGTACTTC

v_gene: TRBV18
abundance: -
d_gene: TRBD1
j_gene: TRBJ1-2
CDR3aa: CASSPDRGRDRGYTF
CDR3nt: TGTGCCAGCTCACCTGACAGGGGGCGTGATCGTGGCTACACCTTC

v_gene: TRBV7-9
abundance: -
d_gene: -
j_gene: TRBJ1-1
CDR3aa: CASSPLRGIMNTEAFF
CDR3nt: TGTGCCAGCAGCCCCCTTCGGGGGATAATGAACACTGAAGCTTTCTTT

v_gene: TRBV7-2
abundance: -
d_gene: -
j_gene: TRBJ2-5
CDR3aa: CASSLVGGGVETQYF
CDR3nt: TGTGCCAGCAGCTTAGTAGGAGGGGGCGTGGAGACCCAGTACTTC

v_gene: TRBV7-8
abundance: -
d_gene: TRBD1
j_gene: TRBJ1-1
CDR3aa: CASSSYRGQNTEAFF
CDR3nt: TGTGCCAGCAGTTCATACAGGGGGCAGAACACTGAAGCTTTCTTT

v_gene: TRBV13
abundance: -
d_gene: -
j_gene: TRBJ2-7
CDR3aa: CASSLARTGTTRSSYEQYF
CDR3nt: TGTGCCAGCAGCTTAGCCCGTACAGGGACGACAAGGAGCTCCTACGAGCAGTACTTC

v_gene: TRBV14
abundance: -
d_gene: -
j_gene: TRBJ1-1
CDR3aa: CASSPQSGVGTEAFF
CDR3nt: TGTGCCAGCAGCCCCCAGTCGGGGGTTGGCACTGAAGCTTTCTTT

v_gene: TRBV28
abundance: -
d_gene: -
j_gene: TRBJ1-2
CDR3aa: CASSLSDSLNSYTF
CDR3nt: TGTGCCAGCAGTCTTTCGGACAGTCTGAACAGCTACACCTTC

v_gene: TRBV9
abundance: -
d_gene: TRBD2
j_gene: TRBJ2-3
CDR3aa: CASSVDASGGIWDTQYF
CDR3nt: TGTGCCAGCAGCGTAGATGCTAGCGGGGGGATTTGGGATACGCAGTATTTT

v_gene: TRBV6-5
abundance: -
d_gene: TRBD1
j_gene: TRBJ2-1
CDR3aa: CASRSTGTYYNEQFF
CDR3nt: TGTGCCAGCAGATCGACAGGGACATACTACAATGAGCAGTTCTTC

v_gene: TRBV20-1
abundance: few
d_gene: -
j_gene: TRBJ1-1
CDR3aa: CSRQMNTEAFF
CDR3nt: TGCAGTAGACAGATGAACACTGAAGCTTTCTTT

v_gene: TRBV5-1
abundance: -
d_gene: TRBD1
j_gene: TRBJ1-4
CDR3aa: CASSFTGGLANEKLFF
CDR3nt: TGCGCCAGCAGCTTTACAGGGGGGTTGGCTAATGAAAAACTGTTTTTT

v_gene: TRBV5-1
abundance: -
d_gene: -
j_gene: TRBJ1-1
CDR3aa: CASTIGSVGNTEAFF
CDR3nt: TGCGCCAGCACCATAGGTAGCGTAGGGAACACTGAAGCTTTCTTT

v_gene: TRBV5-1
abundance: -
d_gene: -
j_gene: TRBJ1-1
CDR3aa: CASSLGNMNTEAFF
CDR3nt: TGCGCCAGCAGCTTGGGCAACATGAACACTGAAGCTTTCTTT

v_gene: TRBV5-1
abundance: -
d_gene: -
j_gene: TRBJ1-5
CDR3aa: CASSLAPGLHQPQHF
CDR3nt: TGCGCCAGCAGCTTGGCACCGGGACTACATCAGCCCCAGCATTTT